By sample fraction, the clone carrying this T cell receptor (beta chain) is medium-sized. Antigen specificity is unknown. The data originate from a study of TIL therapy for anti-PD-1-resistant metastatic lung cancer. Whole-study results and caveats: Treatment-naive, never-smoker and oncogene-addicted patients were overrepresented in this highly selected cohort.

The immunoSEQ assay was v3. Clones were read by immunoSEQ multiplex PCR, and TCRdb kept only the in-frame ones, dropping some. The data hold more than 9,500 clones, with roughly 50% observed a single time. The germline V and J ends were trimmed by 5 bases and 6 bases, with 17 bases remaining between them. There are 14 residues in the CDR3. From germline, CDR1 is LNHDA and CDR2 SQIVND (reference sequence). Time point noted: pre-treatment sample, taken before nivolumab and TIL therapy. The tumor samples were excised metastases, mostly pleural nodules or supraclavicular lymph nodes. The sample was tumor tissue, taken at baseline. This chain joins TRBV19 and TRBJ2-7, with D tentatively TRBD1 (6 bases). The source of this sequence is a person aged 25 to 85 with non-small cell lung cancer. CDR3 in amino acids: CASSSAGAWGEQYF. CDR3 nucleotide sequence: TGTGCCAGTAGTTCCGCAGGGGCTTGGGGCGAGCAGTACTTC.